Listed below are T cell receptor beta chains from one sample, sequenced in a study of T cell repertoires in cytomegalovirus infection. The antigens for these receptors are not known. TCRdb recomputed calls from the reads with MiXCR, one row per CDR3 protein. The sample holds 300,000 or so distinct CDR3 sequences; roughly 25% are singletons and the top ten take about an eighth. The sequencing here drew on cultured PBMCs, taken from culture after CMV antigen stimulation. Receptors were obtained from a human donor in good health (CMV status not recorded). Some clones in this sample may be carry-over from other donors' samples. The CDR3 runs from the conserved cysteine through the conserved F or W. The D gene is left open where the match is weak. Not all rows give a size; the values are once, few, many and, for expanded clones, a class.

clone_size	v_call	d_call	j_call	cdr3_aa	cdr3_nt
-	TRBV7-2	-	TRBJ1-2	CASSPTVGGYTF	TGTGCCAGCAGCCCAACCGTCGGGGGCTACACCTTC
-	TRBV19	TRBD1	TRBJ1-1	CASSILGTGGQAFF	TGTGCCAGTAGTATCTTGGGGACAGGGGGCCAAGCTTTCTTT
many	TRBV7-3	-	TRBJ2-3	CASSFSGDTQYF	TGTGCCAGCAGCTTTAGTGGGGATACGCAGTATTTT
-	TRBV24-1	TRBD1	TRBJ2-1	CATSAGTGLLSYNEQFF	TGTGCCACCAGTGCCGGGACAGGACTATTATCCTACAATGAGCAGTTCTTC
few	TRBV4-3	-	TRBJ2-2	CASSQDPGFPGELFF	TGCGCCAGCAGCCAAGACCCGGGGTTCCCCGGGGAGCTGTTTTTT
few	TRBV20-1	TRBD2	TRBJ2-7	CSARFLAGVEEQYF	TGCAGTGCGCGCTTCCTAGCGGGAGTGGAAGAGCAGTACTTC
-	TRBV10-1	-	TRBJ2-5	CASSEVEKETQYF	TGCGCCAGCAGTGAGGTCGAAAAAGAGACCCAGTACTTC
few	TRBV27	-	TRBJ1-1	CASSLARGGSTEAFF	TGTGCCAGCAGTTTAGCCAGGGGAGGGTCGACTGAAGCTTTCTTT
-	TRBV6-5	-	TRBJ2-2	CASSYGGRRSGELFF	TGTGCCAGCAGTTACGGGGGGAGACGGAGCGGGGAGCTGTTTTTT
many	TRBV6-1	-	TRBJ2-1	CASSEAGPRSDEQFF	TGTGCCAGCAGTGAGGCGGGACCCCGGTCGGATGAGCAGTTCTTC
-	TRBV28	TRBD1	TRBJ1-5	CASRDSHRTGMSNQPQHF	TGTGCCAGCAGGGATTCCCATCGGACAGGGATGAGCAATCAGCCCCAGCATTTT
-	TRBV28	-	TRBJ2-7	CASRGTVSSYEQYF	TGTGCCAGCAGGGGGACCGTGAGCTCCTACGAGCAGTACTTC
-	TRBV19	-	TRBJ1-1	CASNLGGNTEAFF	TGTGCCAGTAACCTGGGGGGAAACACTGAAGCTTTCTTT
many	TRBV6-1	TRBD2	TRBJ2-2	CASSQTLAGGRGTGELFF	TGTGCCAGCAGCCAAACATTAGCGGGAGGGCGGGGGACCGGGGAGCTGTTTTTT
few	TRBV12-3/TRBV12-4	TRBD2	TRBJ2-3	CASSLLAAATDTQYF	TGTGCCAGCAGTTTACTAGCGGCGGCCACAGATACGCAGTATTTT
-	TRBV12-3/TRBV12-4	-	TRBJ1-2	CASSAQGGLDGYTF	TGTGCCAGCAGTGCACAGGGAGGGTTGGATGGCTACACCTTC
-	TRBV15	TRBD1	TRBJ2-3	CATSLRTGHTDTQYF	TGTGCCACCAGCTTGCGGACAGGACACACAGATACGCAGTATTTT
-	TRBV12-3/TRBV12-4	TRBD2	TRBJ2-1	CASSLGLAGEQFF	TGTGCCAGCAGTTTGGGACTAGCGGGAGAGCAGTTCTTC
once	TRBV9	TRBD2	TRBJ2-3	CASSVTSGSDTQYF	TGTGCCAGCAGCGTAACTAGCGGGTCAGATACGCAGTATTTT
many	TRBV7-8	-	TRBJ2-3	CASSPIAEITDTQYF	TGTGCCAGCAGCCCTATAGCGGAGATCACAGATACGCAGTATTTT
once	TRBV6-2/TRBV6-3	TRBD2	TRBJ2-1	CASSQGTSGKQFF	TGTGCCAGCAGCCAGGGGACTAGCGGTAAGCAGTTCTTC
-	TRBV7-2	TRBD1	TRBJ1-3	CASSVQGGRGNTIYF	TGTGCCAGCAGCGTACAGGGGGGCAGAGGAAACACCATATATTTT
few	TRBV7-2	-	TRBJ1-2	CASTLTTGRTYGYTF	TGTGCCAGCACCTTGACGACAGGAAGAACATATGGCTACACCTTC
many	TRBV18	-	TRBJ1-1	CASSSGPRGTNTEAFF	TGTGCCAGCTCATCGGGACCCAGGGGAACGAACACTGAAGCTTTCTTT
few	TRBV19	-	TRBJ1-5	CASSIALPTGPEQPQHF	TGTGCCAGTAGTATAGCCCTACCGACAGGACCCGAACAGCCCCAGCATTTT
many	TRBV7-2	-	TRBJ1-1	CASSLVGGRVNTEAFF	TGTGCCAGCAGCTTAGTTGGAGGACGGGTGAACACTGAAGCTTTCTTT
-	TRBV20-1	TRBD2	TRBJ2-1	CSATGLAGGYNEQFF	TGCAGTGCTACTGGACTAGCGGGAGGGTACAATGAGCAGTTCTTC
few	TRBV6-2/TRBV6-3	-	TRBJ1-1	CASSTYTEAFF	TGTGCCAGCAGTACCTACACTGAAGCTTTCTTT